This T cell receptor beta chain was recorded in a study of vaccination and CD4 T cells after COVID-19. Study summary: Post-COVID draws followed diagnosis by a median approximately 100 days (range 35 to 161). Overlapping spike peptides of SARS-CoV-2, HCoV-NL63, HCoV-OC43 and HCoV-229E stimulated the cells.

Trimming cost V 4 bases and J 4 bases; bases outside gene matches: 7. Germline V gives CDR1 KGHDR, CDR2 SFDVKD. This CDR3 is 16 amino acids long. This clonotype was observed a few times. What it binds is unknown. The study sequenced cultured CD4+ T cell DNA using the Oncomine TCR Beta short-read assay. From the PCR reads, TCRdb called clonotypes with MiXCR, one entry per CDR3 protein. The data hold tens of thousands of distinct CDR3 sequences, with about 64% observed a single time. The treatment denotes: approximately nine-day PBMC culture with coronavirus spike peptide pools or control peptides (ViraFEST assay). Positive PCR tests came between March and December 2020, ahead of the US Alpha, Beta and Delta variants. Culture conditions combined around 2 million PBMCs per well with 9.5 to 10 IU/ml IL-2 and around 9.5 ug/ml peptide pools.

The TCR originated in a human donor who had recovered from COVID-19. Sequences were obtained from CD4+ T cells from blood, cultured in vitro. V gene TRBV24-1 combines with J gene TRBJ1-2, with 11 bases fitting TRBD1. CDR3 DNA sequence: TGTGCCACCAGTGACCCTGGACAGGGGGCCACCTATGGCTACACCTTC. Protein product: CATSDPGQGATYGYTF.